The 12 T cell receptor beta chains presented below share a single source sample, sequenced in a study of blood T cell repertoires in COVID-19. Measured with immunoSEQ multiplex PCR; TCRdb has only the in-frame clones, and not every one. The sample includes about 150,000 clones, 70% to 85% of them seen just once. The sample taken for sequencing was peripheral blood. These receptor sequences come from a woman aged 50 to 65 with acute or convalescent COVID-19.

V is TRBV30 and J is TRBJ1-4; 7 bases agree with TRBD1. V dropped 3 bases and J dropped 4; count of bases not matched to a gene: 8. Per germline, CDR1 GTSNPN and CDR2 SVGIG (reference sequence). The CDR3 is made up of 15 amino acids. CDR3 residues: CAWSNLQGINEKLFF. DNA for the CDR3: TGTGCCTGGAGCAACCTACAGGGGATTAATGAAAAACTGTTTTTT.

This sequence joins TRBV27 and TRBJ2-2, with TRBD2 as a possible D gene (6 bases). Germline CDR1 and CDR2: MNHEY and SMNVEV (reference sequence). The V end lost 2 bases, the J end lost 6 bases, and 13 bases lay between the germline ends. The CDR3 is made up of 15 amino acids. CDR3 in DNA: TGTGCCAGCAGTTTAAATGTAGCGGTCCCCGGGGAGCTGTTTTTT. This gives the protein CASSLNVAVPGELFF.

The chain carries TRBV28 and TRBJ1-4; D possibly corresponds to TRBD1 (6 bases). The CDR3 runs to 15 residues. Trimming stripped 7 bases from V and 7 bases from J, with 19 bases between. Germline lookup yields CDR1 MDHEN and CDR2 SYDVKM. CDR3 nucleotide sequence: TGTGCCAGCACCGGAGCAGGGGTCACGGGTGAAAAACTGTTTTTT. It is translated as CASTGAGVTGEKLFF.

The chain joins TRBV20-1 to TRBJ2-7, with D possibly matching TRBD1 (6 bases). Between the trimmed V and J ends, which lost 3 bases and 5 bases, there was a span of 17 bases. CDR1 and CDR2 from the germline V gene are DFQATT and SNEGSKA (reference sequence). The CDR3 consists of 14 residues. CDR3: CSASPPGDSHEQYF. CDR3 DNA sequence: TGCAGTGCTAGTCCGCCAGGGGATTCCCACGAGCAGTACTTC.

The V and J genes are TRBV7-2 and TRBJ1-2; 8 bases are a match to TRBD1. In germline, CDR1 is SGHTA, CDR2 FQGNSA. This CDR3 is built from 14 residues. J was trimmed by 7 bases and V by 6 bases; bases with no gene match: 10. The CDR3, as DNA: TGTGCCAGCAGGGGGACAGGAGCTACGGGTGGCTACACCTTC. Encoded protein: CASRGTGATGGYTF.

The CDR3 reads CASSENPGHLNEKLFF. As DNA, the CDR3 is TGTGCCAGCAGCGAAAACCCGGGACACCTAAATGAAAAACTGTTTTTT. The chain links TRBV9 to TRBJ1-4, with D tentatively TRBD1 (6 bases). The V gene's germline CDR1 is SGDLS and CDR2 YYNGEE. The CDR3 is 16 residues long. V shed 3 bases and J shed 5 bases, with 17 bases lying between them.

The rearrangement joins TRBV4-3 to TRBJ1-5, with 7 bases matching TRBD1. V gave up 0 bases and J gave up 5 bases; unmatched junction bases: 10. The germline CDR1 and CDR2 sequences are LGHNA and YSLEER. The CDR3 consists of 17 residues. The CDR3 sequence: CASSQERSHRGDQPQHF. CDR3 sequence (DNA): TGCGCCAGCAGCCAAGAACGAAGTCACAGGGGTGATCAGCCCCAGCATTTT.

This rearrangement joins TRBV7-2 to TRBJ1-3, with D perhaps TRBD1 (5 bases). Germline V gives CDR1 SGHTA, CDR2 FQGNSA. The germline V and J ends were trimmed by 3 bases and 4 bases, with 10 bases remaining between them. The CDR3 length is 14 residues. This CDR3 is CASSFGGMGNTIYF. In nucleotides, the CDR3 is TGTGCCAGCAGCTTCGGGGGGATGGGAAACACCATATATTTT.

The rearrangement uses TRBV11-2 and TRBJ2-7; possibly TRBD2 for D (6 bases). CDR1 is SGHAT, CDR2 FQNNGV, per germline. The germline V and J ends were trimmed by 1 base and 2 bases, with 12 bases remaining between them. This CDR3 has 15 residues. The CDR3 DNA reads TGTGCCAGCAGCTTAGCAGGCCGGGGGACCTACGAGCAGTACTTC. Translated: CASSLAGRGTYEQYF.

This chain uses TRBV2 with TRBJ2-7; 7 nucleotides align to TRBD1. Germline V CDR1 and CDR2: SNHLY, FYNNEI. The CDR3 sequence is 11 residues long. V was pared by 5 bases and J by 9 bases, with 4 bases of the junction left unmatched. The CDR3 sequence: CASSLGGRQYF. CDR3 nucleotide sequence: TGTGCCAGCAGTTTAGGGGGCCGGCAGTACTTC. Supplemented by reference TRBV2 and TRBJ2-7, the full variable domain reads EPEVTQTPSHQVTQMGQEVILRCVPISNHLYFYWYRQILGQKVEFLVSFYNNEISEKSEIFDDQFSVERPDGSNFTLKIRSTKLEDSAMYFCASSLGGRQYFGPGTRLTVT.

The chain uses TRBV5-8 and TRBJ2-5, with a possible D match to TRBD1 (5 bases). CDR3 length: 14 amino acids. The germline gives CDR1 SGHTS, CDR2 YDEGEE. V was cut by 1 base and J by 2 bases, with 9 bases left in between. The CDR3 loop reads CASSLKTVQETQYF. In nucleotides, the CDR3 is TGTGCCAGCAGCTTGAAGACAGTTCAAGAGACCCAGTACTTC.

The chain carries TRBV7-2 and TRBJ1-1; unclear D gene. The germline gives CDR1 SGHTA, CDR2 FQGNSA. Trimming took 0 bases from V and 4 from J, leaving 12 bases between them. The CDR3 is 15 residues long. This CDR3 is CASSLAGLSGTEAFF. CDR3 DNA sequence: TGTGCCAGCAGCTTAGCAGGACTATCGGGCACTGAAGCTTTCTTT. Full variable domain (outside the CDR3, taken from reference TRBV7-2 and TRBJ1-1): GAGVSQSPSNKVTEKGKDVELRCDPISGHTALYWYRQSLGQGLEFLIYFQGNSAPDKSGLPSDRFSAERTGGSVSTLTIQRTQQEDSAVYLCASSLAGLSGTEAFFGQGTRLTVV.